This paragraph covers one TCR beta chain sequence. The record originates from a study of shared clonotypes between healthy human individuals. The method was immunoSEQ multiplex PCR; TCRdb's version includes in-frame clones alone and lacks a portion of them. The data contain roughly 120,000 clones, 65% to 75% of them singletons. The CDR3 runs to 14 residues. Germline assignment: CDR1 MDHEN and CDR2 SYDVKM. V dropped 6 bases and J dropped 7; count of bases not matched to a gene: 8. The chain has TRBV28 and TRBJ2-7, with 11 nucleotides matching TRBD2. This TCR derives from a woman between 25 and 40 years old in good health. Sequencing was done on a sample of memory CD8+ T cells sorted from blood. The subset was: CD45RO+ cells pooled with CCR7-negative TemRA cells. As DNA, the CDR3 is TGTGCCAGCAGAATCGGACTAGCGGGTGGTGAGCAGTACTTC. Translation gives CASRIGLAGGEQYF.